This TCR beta chain was identified in a study of Graves' ophthalmopathy and Graves' hyperthyroidism. This clonotype was seen many times. RNA transcripts were the source from which TCR beta CDR3 regions were amplified. After a first-round RT-PCR with HTBI primers, a second-round multiplex PCR was run. Using its own MiXCR run on the multiplex PCR reads, TCRdb lists one record per CDR3 protein. The sample carries a few hundred thousand distinct CDR3 sequences, about a sixth recorded once. The V gene lost 4 bases and the J gene lost 3 bases, with 10 bases spanning the gap. In germline, CDR1 is SGHRS, CDR2 YFSETQ. This CDR3 contains 13 residues.

V and J are TRBV5-1 and TRBJ1-2; TRBD1 is a possible D gene (5 bases). The sample was peripheral blood. The TCR originated in an adult woman with stable Graves' hyperthyroidism. In DNA form, the CDR3 reads TGCGCCAGCAGCGTGGACACAGACTATGGCTACACCTTC. Protein: CASSVDTDYGYTF. Filled out from reference TRBV5-1 and TRBJ1-2, the complete variable domain reads KAGVTQTPRYLIKTRGQQVTLSCSPISGHRSVSWYQQTPGQGLQFLFEYFSETQRNKGNFPGRFSGRQFSNSRSEMNVSTLELGDSALYLCASSVDTDYGYTFGSGTRLTVV.